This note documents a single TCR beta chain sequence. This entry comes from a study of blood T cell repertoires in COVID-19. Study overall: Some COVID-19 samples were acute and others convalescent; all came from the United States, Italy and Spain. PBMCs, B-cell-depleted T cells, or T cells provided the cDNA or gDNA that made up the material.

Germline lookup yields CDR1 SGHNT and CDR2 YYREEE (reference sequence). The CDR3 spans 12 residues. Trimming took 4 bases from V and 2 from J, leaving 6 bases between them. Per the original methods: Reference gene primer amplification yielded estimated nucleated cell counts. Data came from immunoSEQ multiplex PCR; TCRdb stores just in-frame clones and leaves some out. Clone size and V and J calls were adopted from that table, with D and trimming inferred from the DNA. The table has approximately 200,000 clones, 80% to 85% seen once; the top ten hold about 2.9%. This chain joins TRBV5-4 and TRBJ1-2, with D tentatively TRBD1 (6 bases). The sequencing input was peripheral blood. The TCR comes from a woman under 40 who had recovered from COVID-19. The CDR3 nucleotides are TGTGCCAGCAGCGACAGGAACTATGGCTACACCTTC. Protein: CASSDRNYGYTF.